The rows below give T cell receptor beta chains drawn from one sample of a study of cytomegalovirus exposure and HLA in healthy donors. Method: immunoSEQ multiplex PCR; TCRdb's copy keeps in-frame clones and lacks some. This sample yields approximately 74,000 clones, of which roughly 78% are seen a single time; 9.7% belongs to the top ten. The sequenced sample consisted of PBMCs. These receptors were obtained from a man in his forties in good health and CMV-seronegative. CDR3s include the opening cysteine and the closing phenylalanine or tryptophan. A D gene is named only where the DNA matches it firmly. Size is stated for part of the rows, as once, few or many counts, or as a class when the clone is expanded.

j_call	v_call	clone_size	d_call	cdr3_nt	cdr3_aa
TRBJ2-7	TRBV7-2	-	-	TGTGCCAGCAGCACCCGACTAGAGCACTACGAGCAGTACTTC	CASSTRLEHYEQYF
TRBJ1-5	TRBV2	-	-	TGTGCCAGCAGAACGGGCGGGATGTATCAGCCCCAGCATTTT	CASRTGGMYQPQHF
TRBJ2-1	TRBV4-1	few	TRBD1	TGCGCCAGCAGTCAAACGACAGGGAATGAGCAGTTCTTC	CASSQTTGNEQFF
TRBJ2-3	TRBV28	-	-	TGTGCCAGCAGTTTCGGCGGGACAGCCAGCACAGATACGCAGTATTTT	CASSFGGTASTDTQYF
TRBJ1-5	TRBV19	-	-	TGTGCCAGTAGTATAATCTCCGGGGGCAATCAGCCCCAGCATTTT	CASSIISGGNQPQHF
TRBJ2-7	TRBV7-2	-	-	TGTGCCAGCAGCTTAACTACACCCTCCTACGAGCAGTACTTC	CASSLTTPSYEQYF
TRBJ2-3	TRBV27	-	-	TGTGCCAGCAGTTCCGGGGACCTACAGGGACGAACTAGCACAGATACGCAGTATTTT	CASSSGDLQGRTSTDTQYF
TRBJ1-2	TRBV6-5	-	TRBD1	TGTGCCAGCAGTTACGACCCTAGGACAGGCGACTATGGCTACACCTTC	CASSYDPRTGDYGYTF
TRBJ2-5	TRBV7-2	-	TRBD2	TGTGCCAGCAGCTTAGGAAGGACTAGCGGGGGGGGGTACCAAGAGACCCAGTACTTC	CASSLGRTSGGGYQETQYF
TRBJ1-1	TRBV9	-	-	TGTGCCAGCAGCCTGGGCCTTGGTCAGCTGAACACTGAAGCTTTCTTT	CASSLGLGQLNTEAFF
TRBJ2-3	TRBV19	-	-	TGTGCCAGTAGTATAAGCGGGAGCACAGATACGCAGTATTTT	CASSISGSTDTQYF
TRBJ2-7	TRBV5-6	-	TRBD2	TGTGCCAGCAGCCCTGGGGCGGGAGGAACGATATACGAGCAGTACTTC	CASSPGAGGTIYEQYF
TRBJ2-1	TRBV6-5	-	TRBD2	TGCGCCAGCAGTGAGGGACTAGCGTACAATGAGCAGTTCTTC	CASSEGLAYNEQFF
TRBJ2-1	TRBV29-1	-	-	TGCAGCGTCGCGGGCCAAAGGGGGGGATACAATGAGCAGTTCTTC	CSVAGQRGGYNEQFF
TRBJ1-6	TRBV28	-	TRBD1	TGTGCCAGCAGTTTGATAACCGGGACAGGGGATCCTCCCCTCCACTTT	CASSLITGTGDPPLHF
TRBJ2-7	TRBV29-1	-	-	TGCAGCGTCAGAAGTTCTGGGCAGGGTACCCACGAGCAGTACTTC	CSVRSSGQGTHEQYF
TRBJ2-1	TRBV12-5	-	-	TGTGCTAGTGGCCAAACACCAATCCAGTTCTTC	CASGQTPIQFF
TRBJ1-5	TRBV5-5	-	-	TGTGCCAGCAGCTCAGGGGTGTCGGGCCAGCCCCAGCATTTT	CASSSGVSGQPQHF
TRBJ2-7	TRBV18	-	-	TGTGCCAGCTCACTTTCCTCCCCGTCGGTGGTCTACGAGCAGTACTTC	CASSLSSPSVVYEQYF
TRBJ2-7	TRBV25-1	-	TRBD1	TGTGCCAGCAGTGAGACAGGGGGCGGGTCCTACGAGCAGTACTTC	CASSETGGGSYEQYF
TRBJ1-4	TRBV6-5	-	-	TGTGCCAGCAGTTATGGAGGTGGTGAAAAACTGTTTTTT	CASSYGGGEKLFF
TRBJ1-2	TRBV9	-	-	TGTGCCAGCAGCCCTCGGTCGGAGAGAAACTATGGCTACACCTTC	CASSPRSERNYGYTF
TRBJ2-7	TRBV29-1	-	TRBD1	TGCAGCGCCACCGGGACAGGGGCCTACGAGCAGTACTTC	CSATGTGAYEQYF
TRBJ1-5	TRBV7-8	-	-	TGTGCCAGCAGCTTAGTTTCCTTTCAGCCCCAGCATTTT	CASSLVSFQPQHF
TRBJ2-5	TRBV6-5	-	-	TGTGCCAGCAGTGAGCGGGCCAGGAACTTC	CASSERARNF
TRBJ1-6	TRBV6-5	-	TRBD1	TGTGCCAGCAGTGGGACAGGGAAGTATAATTCACCCCTCCACTTT	CASSGTGKYNSPLHF
TRBJ2-5	TRBV2	once	TRBD2	TGTGCCAGCAGTTCACGGTTACTAGCGGGGTGGGAGACCCAGTACTTC	CASSSRLLAGWETQYF
TRBJ1-2	TRBV19	-	-	TGTGCCAGTAGTAAAGGGAGGGGGATGGCCTATGGCTACACCTTC	CASSKGRGMAYGYTF
TRBJ1-6	TRBV5-1	-	TRBD1	TGCGCCAGCAGCCTGGGGGGGGACAGGGGCTCACCCCTCCACTTT	CASSLGGDRGSPLHF
TRBJ2-1	TRBV7-8	-	TRBD2	TGTGCCAGCAGCTTGATGGCTAGCGGGGGGCGAAGCTCCTACAATGAGCAGTTCTTC	CASSLMASGGRSSYNEQFF
TRBJ2-1	TRBV7-3	-	-	TGTGCCAGCAGCTTGCTTGGTCAGGGTCCCAATGAGCAGTTCTTC	CASSLLGQGPNEQFF
TRBJ2-3	TRBV11-2	-	-	TGTGCCAGCAGCTTATCGCGGGGGCTGAGCACAGATACGCAGTATTTT	CASSLSRGLSTDTQYF
TRBJ1-2	TRBV4-1	-	TRBD1	TGCGCCAGCAGCCCGGACAGGGCCGTGAACTATGGCTACACCTTC	CASSPDRAVNYGYTF
TRBJ2-7	TRBV7-8	-	-	TGTGCCAGCAGCTTAAAACAGGCCTACGAGCAGTACTTC	CASSLKQAYEQYF
TRBJ2-3	TRBV7-3	-	TRBD2	TGTGCCAGCAGCCAAAATAGCGGGGGCACAGATACGCAGTATTTT	CASSQNSGGTDTQYF
TRBJ1-4	TRBV7-9	few	TRBD1	TGTGCCAGCAGCCTCAGGGGGTCCAATGAAAAACTGTTTTTT	CASSLRGSNEKLFF
TRBJ2-7	TRBV28	-	-	TGTGCCAGCAGTTTATCCAACTACGAGCAGTACTTC	CASSLSNYEQYF
TRBJ2-7	TRBV6-5	-	TRBD1	TGTGCCAGCAGTAAGGGACAGGGGACCTACGAGCAGTACTTC	CASSKGQGTYEQYF
TRBJ2-7	TRBV10-3	-	TRBD2	TGTGCCATCAGTGAGTCGCCCAGCGGGGAAAGCTACGAGCAGTACTTC	CAISESPSGESYEQYF
TRBJ2-7	TRBV6-6	few	-	TGTGCCAGCAGTTACTCGCAGGTCCCCTACGAGCAGTACTTC	CASSYSQVPYEQYF
TRBJ2-1	TRBV11-2	-	TRBD2	TGTGCCAGCAGCCTTAGCGGGGGGCCTTCCTACAATGAGCAGTTCTTC	CASSLSGGPSYNEQFF
TRBJ2-7	TRBV7-8	-	-	TGTGCCAGCAGCTTAAACAGCCCCTACGAGCAGTACTTC	CASSLNSPYEQYF
TRBJ1-5	TRBV6-6	-	TRBD1	TGTGCCAGCAGTTCAGGGGGTTGGTTTCAGCCCCAGCATTTT	CASSSGGWFQPQHF
TRBJ2-5	TRBV7-9	-	TRBD2	TGTGCCAGCAGCTTAGGCGGGGGGAGGTACCAAGAGACCCAGTACTTC	CASSLGGGRYQETQYF
TRBJ2-5	TRBV6-6	-	-	TGTGCCAGCGAGGGGGAGGGGAGGGGTACCCAGTACTTC	CASEGEGRGTQYF
TRBJ2-1	TRBV11-2	-	-	TGTGCCAGCAGCTTAGACACCCAGACCTACAATGAGCAGTTCTTC	CASSLDTQTYNEQFF
TRBJ2-7	TRBV5-5	-	-	TGTGCCAGCAGCTTGTCGTCTTTCTACGAGCAGTACTTC	CASSLSSFYEQYF
TRBJ1-2	TRBV6-1	-	TRBD1	TGTGCCAGCAGCGTCCGGGACAGGGGTCCCTATGGCTACACCTTC	CASSVRDRGPYGYTF
TRBJ1-4	TRBV28	-	-	TGTGCCAGCAGTTTATGGGGCACAGTGATTGAAAAACTGTTTTTT	CASSLWGTVIEKLFF
TRBJ2-2	TRBV11-1	-	-	TGTGCCACCCCCTCACGGGTTCCCGGGGAGCTGTTTTTT	CATPSRVPGELFF
TRBJ2-7	TRBV14	-	-	TGTGCCAGCAGCCAAGGGGGGACAACCTACGAGCAGTACTTC	CASSQGGTTYEQYF
TRBJ1-1	TRBV11-2	-	-	TGTGCCAGCAGCTTATTGTACGGGAACACTGAAGCTTTCTTT	CASSLLYGNTEAFF